The rows below give T cell receptor beta chains drawn from one sample of a study of shared clonotypes between healthy human individuals. The data were produced by immunoSEQ multiplex PCR, yet TCRdb's version contains in-frame clones alone and is incomplete. Of hundreds of thousands of clones listed, 92% are singletons. Sequencing input: naive CD8+ T cells sorted from blood. These receptors originate from a man aged 25-45 years in good health. Each CDR3 is given with its conserved first and last residue. D genes are given only for firm matches. Clone size, where shown, is once, few, many, or a class for clones that have expanded.

14,TRBJ2-2,TRBV9,-,-,TGTGCCAGCAGCGTAGCGGGGGAGCCCGGGGAGCTGTTTTTT,CASSVAGEPGELFF
14,TRBJ2-5,TRBV13,-,-,TGTGCCAGCAGCTCGGACTCTCCCGACCAGACCCAGTACTTC,CASSSDSPDQTQYF
14,TRBJ2-3,TRBV2,-,once,TGTGCCAGCAGTGAAGTCGGTAGCACAGATACGCAGTATTTT,CASSEVGSTDTQYF
15,TRBJ2-2,TRBV7-8,TRBD1,-,TGTGCCAGCAGTTCCTACAGGGGGAACACCGGGGAGCTGTTTTTT,CASSSYRGNTGELFF
13,TRBJ2-7,TRBV7-6,-,-,TGTGCCAGCAGCTCACGCGCGGGCCTCGAGCAGTACTTC,CASSSRAGLEQYF
17,TRBJ2-7,TRBV7-9,-,-,TGTGCCAGCAGCTTACCCGCAGGGGGAGGGACGTCCTACGAGCAGTACTTC,CASSLPAGGGTSYEQYF
14,TRBJ1-1,TRBV10-1,TRBD1,-,TGCGCCAGTCCGGGACAGGGGAAGAACACTGAAGCTTTCTTT,CASPGQGKNTEAFF
14,TRBJ1-1,TRBV29-1,-,-,TGCAGCGGGACGGAGGGCCATATGAACACTGAAGCTTTCTTT,CSGTEGHMNTEAFF
14,TRBJ1-2,TRBV27,-,-,TGTGCCAGCAGTACCTACAGGGATGACTATGGCTACACCTTC,CASSTYRDDYGYTF
13,TRBJ2-1,TRBV30,-,-,TGTGCCTGGAGTTTGCTAGCCTACAATGAGCAGTTCTTC,CAWSLLAYNEQFF
13,TRBJ1-4,TRBV6-6,-,-,TGTGCCAGCAGTTACCGGCAGGATGAAAAACTGTTTTTT,CASSYRQDEKLFF
11,TRBJ2-7,TRBV19,TRBD1,-,TGTGCCACCGGACAGGGGTACGAGCAGTACTTC,CATGQGYEQYF
14,TRBJ2-7,TRBV28,TRBD1,once,TGTGCCAGCAGTGACGCCGGGACAGGCTACGAGCAGTACTTC,CASSDAGTGYEQYF
16,TRBJ1-5,TRBV29-1,-,-,TGCCCCCTCGGTTGGGGGCTGTTTGGTAGCAATCAGCCCCAGCATTTT,CPLGWGLFGSNQPQHF
13,TRBJ2-7,TRBV11-3,TRBD1,-,TGTGCCAGCAGCATCGGACAGGGATTCGAGCAGTACTTC,CASSIGQGFEQYF
17,TRBJ2-7,TRBV4-2,TRBD2,-,TGTGCCAGCAGCCAGGTATTCGGGGAGGGATTCTCCTACGAGCAGTACTTC,CASSQVFGEGFSYEQYF
13,TRBJ2-1,TRBV2,-,-,TGTGCCAGCATAGTGAAGGGGCAAAATGAGCAGTTCTTC,CASIVKGQNEQFF
16,TRBJ2-2,TRBV6-1,-,once,TGTGCCAGCAGTGCCTCATGGGCAGGGGTTAACGGGGAGCTGTTTTTT,CASSASWAGVNGELFF
12,TRBJ2-7,TRBV6-5,-,-,TGTGCCAGCAGTTCCCACAGCTACGAGCAGTACTTC,CASSSHSYEQYF
16,TRBJ1-4,TRBV9,TRBD1,many,TGTGCCAGCAGCTCGGGACAGGTTGCAACTAATGAAAAACTGTTTTTT,CASSSGQVATNEKLFF
15,TRBJ2-3,TRBV15,TRBD1,-,TGTGCCACCAGCAGGAGGGGGCAAGGCACAGATACGCAGTATTTT,CATSRRGQGTDTQYF
19,TRBJ2-5,TRBV10-3,TRBD2,-,TGTGCCATCAGTGGGGGGACTAGCGGGAGCAGTACAGTCGAGGAGACCCAGTACTTC,CAISGGTSGSSTVEETQYF
16,TRBJ1-4,TRBV7-9,TRBD1,few,TGTGCCAGCAGCTCCAACAGGGGAGCAACTAATGAAAAACTGTTTTTT,CASSSNRGATNEKLFF
15,TRBJ2-7,TRBV5-1,TRBD2,once,TGCGCCAGCAGCTATACTAGCGGAGCAGCCTACGAGCAGTACTTC,CASSYTSGAAYEQYF
13,TRBJ2-2,TRBV28,-,-,TGTGCCAGCAGGATCGGGTTGGGCGGGGAGCTGTTTTTT,CASRIGLGGELFF
15,TRBJ2-7,TRBV11-2,-,-,TGTGCCAGCAGCTTAGCGTGGGGATCTGGAAACGAGCAGTACTTC,CASSLAWGSGNEQYF
13,TRBJ1-2,TRBV29-1,TRBD1,-,TGCAGCGTTCGGGACAGGGCCATCTATGGCTACACCTTC,CSVRDRAIYGYTF
14,TRBJ1-2,TRBV4-1,-,-,TGCGCCAGCAGCCAAGACAGGGTCAACTATGGCTACACCTTC,CASSQDRVNYGYTF
15,TRBJ1-5,TRBV9,TRBD1,-,TGTGCCAGCAGCGTAGAAGGACAGGCGCATCAGCCCCAGCATTTT,CASSVEGQAHQPQHF